This paragraph covers one TCR beta chain sequence. Its target is unknown. The data were taken from a study of monozygotic twins with inflammatory bowel disease. Study-level points and caveats: Findings did not support one strong IBD-associated signal or clonotype.

The team made cDNA by running eight separate reactions for each sample. Following a re-call of the 5' RACE reads, TCRdb has one entry per CDR3 protein and lacks DNA. In all, the sample yields about 210,000 distinct CDR3 sequences. The CDR3 sequence is 14 residues long. Looked up from germline, CDR1 is LGHNT and CDR2 is FRNRAP. This sequence joins TRBV12-5 and TRBJ2-1; the D gene TCRdb calls, TRBD1, cannot be checked with no DNA. The sample was blood. The TCR comes from a human donor with ulcerative colitis or Crohn's disease, or a healthy co-twin of an affected twin (not recorded which). Here the CDR3 reads CASGSRNSYNEQFF.